These T cell receptor beta chains were read from a single sample in a study of prognosis after radiotherapy for stage I lung cancer. TCRdb passed the multiplex PCR reads through MiXCR, listing each CDR3 protein once. Of more than 30,000 distinct CDR3 sequences detected, 35% to 45% appear once; the ten largest clones hold 15%. Sequencing used PBMCs, obtained before or after stereotactic body radiation therapy (not recorded which). Receptors were obtained from a donor over 45 with non-small cell lung cancer. Each CDR3 is given with its conserved first and last residue. A D gene is named only where the DNA matches it firmly. The size of a clone is reported for some rows only, either as once, few or many, or as a class for expanded clones.

clone size: many; D gene: -; J gene: TRBJ1-5; V gene: TRBV4-1; CDR3 DNA: TGCGCCAGCAGCCAAGAAAGGGGTCAGCCCCAGCATTTT; CDR3 protein: CASSQERGQPQHF
clone size: many; D gene: -; J gene: TRBJ1-1; V gene: TRBV27; CDR3 DNA: TGTGCCAGCAGTAAACGCACTGAAGCTTTCTTT; CDR3 protein: CASSKRTEAFF
clone size: many; D gene: -; J gene: TRBJ2-1; V gene: TRBV20-1; CDR3 DNA: TGCAGTGCTACGACAGTTTCCAATGAGCAGTTCTTC; CDR3 protein: CSATTVSNEQFF
clone size: -; D gene: -; J gene: TRBJ1-3; V gene: TRBV5-6; CDR3 DNA: TGTGCCAGCAGCTTTTTCTCTGGAAACACCATATATTTT; CDR3 protein: CASSFFSGNTIYF
clone size: many; D gene: -; J gene: TRBJ2-3; V gene: TRBV5-1; CDR3 DNA: TGCGCCAGCAGCGTACAGAGGACAGATACGCAGTATTTT; CDR3 protein: CASSVQRTDTQYF
clone size: -; D gene: TRBD2; J gene: TRBJ2-2; V gene: TRBV5-1; CDR3 DNA: TGTGCCAGCAGCTCGTATCCCGGGACTAGCGGAACCGGGGAGCTGTTTTTT; CDR3 protein: CASSSYPGTSGTGELFF
clone size: medium-sized; D gene: TRBD2; J gene: TRBJ2-3; V gene: TRBV27; CDR3 DNA: TGTGCCAGCAGTTTAGATCTAGCGGGAGAGGGCACAGATACGCAGTATTTT; CDR3 protein: CASSLDLAGEGTDTQYF
clone size: many; D gene: TRBD2; J gene: TRBJ2-2; V gene: TRBV16; CDR3 DNA: TGTGCCAGCAGCCATATGGGACTAGCGGGAGACACCGGGGAGCTGTTTTTT; CDR3 protein: CASSHMGLAGDTGELFF
clone size: -; D gene: TRBD1; J gene: TRBJ1-3; V gene: TRBV28; CDR3 DNA: TGTGCCAGCAGCCTCGACAGGGGAGCGGGAAACACCATATATTTT; CDR3 protein: CASSLDRGAGNTIYF
clone size: many; D gene: -; J gene: TRBJ2-7; V gene: TRBV7-9; CDR3 DNA: TGTGCCAGCAGCCTCAAGGACGAGCAGTACTTC; CDR3 protein: CASSLKDEQYF
clone size: many; D gene: TRBD1; J gene: TRBJ1-1; V gene: TRBV6-1; CDR3 DNA: TGTGCCAGCAACCGACAGGGCCAAACAAACATGAACACTGAAGCTTTCTTT; CDR3 protein: CASNRQGQTNMNTEAFF
clone size: -; D gene: TRBD1; J gene: TRBJ2-1; V gene: TRBV6-1; CDR3 DNA: TGTACCAGCAGTGAAGGGACAGGGCACAATGAGCAGTTCTTC; CDR3 protein: CTSSEGTGHNEQFF
clone size: -; D gene: -; J gene: TRBJ1-1; V gene: TRBV5-1; CDR3 DNA: TGCGCCAGCAGCTTGGGTACGGACGGTTTGAACACCGAAGCTTTCTTT; CDR3 protein: CASSLGTDGLNTEAFF
clone size: -; D gene: -; J gene: TRBJ1-2; V gene: TRBV7-9; CDR3 DNA: TGTGCCAGCAGCTTAGGGCTGAGGACAGACAACAACTATGGCTACACCTTC; CDR3 protein: CASSLGLRTDNNYGYTF
clone size: many; D gene: TRBD1; J gene: TRBJ2-1; V gene: TRBV6-5; CDR3 DNA: TGTGCCAGCAGTTACTCGCTCAGGGGGCCCTACAATGAGCAGTTCTTC; CDR3 protein: CASSYSLRGPYNEQFF
clone size: many; D gene: TRBD2; J gene: TRBJ2-1; V gene: TRBV30; CDR3 DNA: TGTGCCTTGACTAGCGGGTCCTACAATGAGCAGTTCTTC; CDR3 protein: CALTSGSYNEQFF
clone size: -; D gene: TRBD2; J gene: TRBJ2-3; V gene: TRBV9; CDR3 DNA: TGTGCCAGCAGCGTAGAAAGCGGGAGGTCAGATACGCAGTATTTT; CDR3 protein: CASSVESGRSDTQYF
clone size: many; D gene: TRBD1; J gene: TRBJ1-1; V gene: TRBV19; CDR3 DNA: TGTGCCAGTAGGGGGGACAGGGGAAAATCTGAAGCTTTCTTT; CDR3 protein: CASRGDRGKSEAFF
clone size: many; D gene: TRBD2; J gene: TRBJ2-5; V gene: TRBV28; CDR3 DNA: TGTGCCAGCAGTTCCAGACTAGCGGTAGGGGAGACCCAGTACTTC; CDR3 protein: CASSSRLAVGETQYF
clone size: many; D gene: TRBD2; J gene: TRBJ2-3; V gene: TRBV20-1; CDR3 DNA: TGCAGTGCTAGACGAGGTCCTAGCGGGGGACGAGGTACGCAGTATTTT; CDR3 protein: CSARRGPSGGRGTQYF
clone size: -; D gene: TRBD1; J gene: TRBJ2-1; V gene: TRBV5-6; CDR3 DNA: TGTGCCAGCAGCTTTGACCAGGGGGCCTACTACAATGAGCAGTTCTTC; CDR3 protein: CASSFDQGAYYNEQFF
clone size: many; D gene: TRBD2; J gene: TRBJ2-3; V gene: TRBV14; CDR3 DNA: TGTGCCAGCAGCCAAGGACTAGCGGGGGGTAATACGCAGTATTTT; CDR3 protein: CASSQGLAGGNTQYF
clone size: medium-sized; D gene: -; J gene: TRBJ2-1; V gene: TRBV12-3/TRBV12-4; CDR3 DNA: TGTGCCAGCAGTTTCTCCGGAAACAATGAGCAGTTCTTC; CDR3 protein: CASSFSGNNEQFF
clone size: -; D gene: TRBD1; J gene: TRBJ2-1; V gene: TRBV7-9; CDR3 DNA: TGTGCCATCGGACAGGGCCCCAGCTCCTATAATGAGCAGTTCTTC; CDR3 protein: CAIGQGPSSYNEQFF
clone size: many; D gene: TRBD1; J gene: TRBJ2-3; V gene: TRBV9; CDR3 DNA: TGTGCCAGCAGCGTAGCTCGGGCAGGGGGCGGGAATACGCAGTATTTT; CDR3 protein: CASSVARAGGGNTQYF
clone size: -; D gene: -; J gene: TRBJ1-5; V gene: TRBV15; CDR3 DNA: TGTGCCACCAGCACCAGGGAAAATCAGCCCCAGCATTTT; CDR3 protein: CATSTRENQPQHF
clone size: many; D gene: -; J gene: TRBJ1-1; V gene: TRBV5-1; CDR3 DNA: TGCGCCAGCAGCTTGAGGTGGGAACCTAACACTGAAGCTTCCTTT; CDR3 protein: CASSLRWEPNTEASF
clone size: many; D gene: TRBD2; J gene: TRBJ2-3; V gene: TRBV11-3; CDR3 DNA: TGTGCCAGCAGCTTAGTCTATCGCCTAGCGGGATTGAATACGCAGTATTTT; CDR3 protein: CASSLVYRLAGLNTQYF
clone size: many; D gene: TRBD1; J gene: TRBJ2-7; V gene: TRBV4-1; CDR3 DNA: TGCGCCAGCAGCCACGCCCGGGACAGGGGCTACGAGCAGTACTTC; CDR3 protein: CASSHARDRGYEQYF
clone size: -; D gene: -; J gene: TRBJ2-7; V gene: TRBV6-2/TRBV6-3; CDR3 DNA: TGTGCCAGCACCACCGGGTCCTATTTGTCCGAGCAGTACTTC; CDR3 protein: CASTTGSYLSEQYF
clone size: -; D gene: TRBD1; J gene: TRBJ1-2; V gene: TRBV12-3/TRBV12-4; CDR3 DNA: TGTGCCAGCAGTTTAGGACAGGGTGGTGGCTACACCTTC; CDR3 protein: CASSLGQGGGYTF
clone size: many; D gene: -; J gene: TRBJ2-5; V gene: TRBV20-1; CDR3 DNA: TGCAGTGCTTCTATCATTTTGGGGGGCCGTGAGACCCAGTACTTC; CDR3 protein: CSASIILGGRETQYF
clone size: -; D gene: -; J gene: TRBJ2-7; V gene: TRBV18; CDR3 DNA: TGTGCCAGCTCACCACCCTCCCGTAACGAGCAGTACTTC; CDR3 protein: CASSPPSRNEQYF
clone size: many; D gene: -; J gene: TRBJ1-1; V gene: TRBV30; CDR3 DNA: TGTGCCTGGAGTGCTTATAGGGGCTCTGAAGCTTTCTTT; CDR3 protein: CAWSAYRGSEAFF
clone size: -; D gene: TRBD1; J gene: TRBJ1-4; V gene: TRBV30; CDR3 DNA: TGTGCCTGGAGTTCGGACAGGGGGGACGAAAAACTGTTTTTT; CDR3 protein: CAWSSDRGDEKLFF
clone size: -; D gene: -; J gene: TRBJ1-1; V gene: TRBV19; CDR3 DNA: TGTGCCAGTAGTTATGGGGGGACTGAAGCTTTCTTT; CDR3 protein: CASSYGGTEAFF
clone size: -; D gene: -; J gene: TRBJ2-1; V gene: TRBV6-4; CDR3 DNA: TGTGCCAGCAGTGACTCACATCGGGGTAGCGATGAGCAGTTCTTC; CDR3 protein: CASSDSHRGSDEQFF
clone size: -; D gene: TRBD2; J gene: TRBJ2-2; V gene: TRBV6-4; CDR3 DNA: TGTGCCAGCAGATCTAGCGGGACTATCACCGGGGAGCTGTTTTTT; CDR3 protein: CASRSSGTITGELFF
clone size: -; D gene: TRBD2; J gene: TRBJ2-1; V gene: TRBV19; CDR3 DNA: TGTGCCAGTAGTATACTAGGCTCGGGGAGGGTTAATGAGCAGTTCTTC; CDR3 protein: CASSILGSGRVNEQFF
clone size: many; D gene: TRBD1; J gene: TRBJ1-1; V gene: TRBV6-1; CDR3 DNA: TGTGCCAGCCCGGGACAGGGGAACACTGAAGCTTTCTTT; CDR3 protein: CASPGQGNTEAFF
clone size: -; D gene: -; J gene: TRBJ1-2; V gene: TRBV20-1; CDR3 DNA: TGCAGTGCTCCCACCGGCCAGGGCAGAGGCTACACCTTC; CDR3 protein: CSAPTGQGRGYTF
clone size: medium-sized; D gene: -; J gene: TRBJ1-6; V gene: TRBV28; CDR3 DNA: TGTGCCAGCAGTGGGACCCCCCGCGGCCTCCACTTT; CDR3 protein: CASSGTPRGLHF
clone size: -; D gene: -; J gene: TRBJ2-3; V gene: TRBV24-1; CDR3 DNA: TGTGCCACCAATGAACCTCGCCAGACTAGCACAGATACGCAGTATTTT; CDR3 protein: CATNEPRQTSTDTQYF
clone size: many; D gene: -; J gene: TRBJ2-5; V gene: TRBV6-5; CDR3 DNA: TGTGCCAGCAGTTACCCAGGAGGGTTTCAAGAGACCCAGTACTTC; CDR3 protein: CASSYPGGFQETQYF
clone size: -; D gene: -; J gene: TRBJ1-5; V gene: TRBV16; CDR3 DNA: TGTGCCAGCATCCAAGGGGCGTGGCCCCAGCATTTT; CDR3 protein: CASIQGAWPQHF
clone size: many; D gene: -; J gene: TRBJ2-1; V gene: TRBV19; CDR3 DNA: TGTGCCAGTAGTATGCACAGGGGAGGTAATGAGCAGTTCTTC; CDR3 protein: CASSMHRGGNEQFF
clone size: many; D gene: TRBD2; J gene: TRBJ2-1; V gene: TRBV7-9; CDR3 DNA: TGTGCCAGCAGCCCCTGGACTAGCGGTCCGCTTGGGGACTACAATGAGCAGTTCTTC; CDR3 protein: CASSPWTSGPLGDYNEQFF
clone size: once; D gene: TRBD2; J gene: TRBJ2-2; V gene: TRBV30; CDR3 DNA: TGTGCCCGGCGGGCGGGAGGCCCCGGGGAGCTGTTTTTT; CDR3 protein: CARRAGGPGELFF
clone size: many; D gene: TRBD2; J gene: TRBJ2-7; V gene: TRBV7-2; CDR3 DNA: TGTGCCAGCAGCTTATTAGGGCTAGCGGGCCAACAGCAGTACTTC; CDR3 protein: CASSLLGLAGQQQYF
clone size: once; D gene: -; J gene: TRBJ2-2; V gene: TRBV24-1; CDR3 DNA: TGTGCCACCAGTGATTTAACAGCAGGGCTGGCCGGGGAGCTGTTTTTT; CDR3 protein: CATSDLTAGLAGELFF
clone size: many; D gene: -; J gene: TRBJ1-1; V gene: TRBV7-9; CDR3 DNA: TGTGCCAGCAGCCAGACAGCCGACACTGAAGCTTTCTTT; CDR3 protein: CASSQTADTEAFF